The source of this T cell receptor (beta chain) is a study of blood T cell repertoires in COVID-19. V gave up 4 bases and J gave up 3 bases; unmatched junction bases: 12. The CDR3 totals 17 residues. Germline V gives CDR1 MNHNS, CDR2 SASEGT. The sample holds one count of this clone. Produced via immunoSEQ multiplex PCR; TCRdb's table is partial and in-frame only. Here the sample spans more than 300,000 clones, 70% to 90% being singletons. The V and J genes are TRBV6-1 and TRBJ1-2, with 9 bases matching TRBD1. This sequence was found in a woman between 18 and 29 years old who had recovered from COVID-19. The source material was PBMCs or T cells enriched from blood (not recorded which). The DNA of the CDR3 is TGTGCCAGCAGTGCCCGGACAGGGGTGGTAGGGGACTATGGCTACACCTTC. Translation: CASSARTGVVGDYGYTF.